Below, 5 T cell receptor beta chains from the same sample are listed, as sequenced in a study of T cell changes during pregnancy in multiple sclerosis. Only in-frame clones appear in the TCRdb table, and some are missing; sequencing was by immunoSEQ multiplex PCR. Here the sample spans 17,000 or so clones, approximately 85% being singletons. The sequencing used CD8+ T cells from peripheral blood mononuclear cells, collected after pregnancy. Receptor source: a female donor in good health, enrolled as a control in a pregnancy study.

V usage is TRBV5-5 and J usage is TRBJ1-5, with unresolved D. This CDR3 has 14 residues. Trimming stripped 1 base from V and 4 bases from J, with 9 bases between. Germline assignment: CDR1 SGHKS and CDR2 YYEKEE (reference sequence). The CDR3 nucleotides read TGTGCCAGCAGCTTGTGGGCAGAAAATCAGCCCCAGCATTTT. It codes for CASSLWAENQPQHF.

The chain recombines TRBV27 with TRBJ1-4; 11 nucleotides match TRBD1. CDR3 length: 14 residues. Germline assignment: CDR1 MNHEY and CDR2 SMNVEV (reference sequence). Trimming took 8 bases from V and 7 from J; bases not matched to a gene: 6. Written as DNA, the CDR3 is TGTGCCAGCGGCCGGGACAGGGGGACTGAAAAACTGTTTTTT. It encodes CASGRDRGTEKLFF.

The rearrangement uses TRBV6-1 and TRBJ1-1; 12 positions agree with TRBD1. Unmatched junction bases numbered 5, after V lost 2 bases and J lost 7 bases. The CDR3 extends over 15 amino acids. Germline V gene data show CDR1 as MNHNS and CDR2 as SASEGT. This chain's CDR3 is CASSESGTGGFEAFF. The DNA for the CDR3 is TGTGCCAGCAGTGAATCGGGGACAGGGGGCTTTGAAGCTTTCTTT.

The chain has TRBV7-6 and TRBJ1-2, with a possible D match to TRBD1 (6 bases). Trimming took 5 bases from V and 2 from J, leaving 18 bases between them. The CDR3 consists of 16 residues. Germline lookup yields CDR1 SGHVS and CDR2 FNYEAQ. The CDR3 nucleotides are TGTGCCAGCAGCCCCTCCTTGGGGGCATGGAACTATGGCTACACCTTC. It codes for CASSPSLGAWNYGYTF. The full variable domain, in which reference TRBV7-6 and TRBJ1-2 provide the parts outside the CDR3, is GAGVSQSPRYKVTKRGQDVALRCDPISGHVSLYWYRQALGQGPEFLTYFNYEAQQDKSGLPNDRFSAERPEGSISTLTIQRTEQRDSAMYRCASSPSLGAWNYGYTFGSGTRLTVV.

This chain connects TRBV28 to TRBJ1-1; D not certain. The V and J ends lost 5 bases and 5 bases respectively, with 12 bases between them. The CDR3 sequence is 13 residues long. The germline V gene has CDR1 MDHEN and CDR2 SYDVKM. CDR3 residues: CASSHGSMTEAFF. The CDR3 coding sequence is TGTGCCAGCAGTCATGGGAGTATGACTGAAGCTTTCTTT.